Each of the 3 T cell receptor beta chains below was sequenced from the same sample in a study of beta chain features in type 1 diabetes. Their antigens are not known. The study's findings and limits: Among all four CD4+ subsets, Type 1 diabetes patients had TCRB CDR3s that were moderately but significantly shorter.

Expressed TCRB transcripts were sequenced because the isolated RNA had all been reverse transcribed beforehand. Sequencing used immunoSEQ multiplex PCR; TCRdb keeps in-frame clones, though not all of them. In the table there are 150,000 to 200,000 clones, 50% to 70% of which are singletons. Sequenced material: naive CD4+ T cells from blood. These TCRs come from a man between 25 and 39 years old with type 1 diabetes.

In this sample, this clone turned up a few times. The chain employs TRBV9 and TRBJ2-1, with D hard to call. CDR1 is SGDLS and CDR2 is YYNGEE in the germline V gene. The CDR3 consists of 14 residues. V was shortened by 4 bases and J by 8 bases, with 16 bases between the two germline ends. In nucleotides, the CDR3 is TGTGCCAGCAGCCTCGGAGTGGGGTACGATGAGCAGTTCTTC. It translates to CASSLGVGYDEQFF.

This sequence joins TRBV11-2 and TRBJ1-4; D remains ambiguous. The CDR3 covers 12 residues. V was clipped by 3 bases and J by 7 bases, with 6 bases between them. Looked up from germline, CDR1 is SGHAT and CDR2 is FQNNGV. CDR3 bases: TGTGCCAGCAGCTTTTTCAGTGAAAAACTGTTTTTT. The encoded protein is CASSFFSEKLFF.

The table lists this clone with a few counts. Other nucleotide sequences from this sample produce the same CDR3. For the CDR3, the DNA is TGCAGTGCGTCAAGCACAGATACGCAGTATTTT. This encodes CSASSTDTQYF. The chain couples TRBV20-1 to TRBJ2-3, with D hard to call. V was clipped by 6 bases and J by 0 bases, with 4 bases between them. CDR1 DFQATT and CDR2 SNEGSKA come from the germline V gene (reference sequence). The CDR3 runs 11 residues.